This T cell receptor beta chain was retrieved from a study of shared clonotypes between healthy human individuals. Deletions cut 5 bases from V and 2 bases from J, with 17 bases between. The CDR3 runs to 16 residues. Germline V gene lookup returns CDR1 LGHNA and CDR2 YSLEER. Genomic DNA of each subset was evenly split across several immunoSEQ plates. Sequenced by immunoSEQ multiplex PCR; TCRdb stores in-frame clones only, minus some. In the table there are 2,500,000 or so clones, over 85% of which are singletons. The chain recombines TRBV4-3 with TRBJ2-3; D possibly uses TRBD1 or TRBD2 (5 bases each). Sequencing input: naive CD4+ T cells from PBMCs. The subset: CD45RA+ positively selected. The receptor was isolated from a man aged 18 to 29 in good health. Some clones in this sample may be carry-over from other donors' samples. The CDR3 protein is CASSEGHRRFTDTQYF. The DNA of the CDR3 is TGCGCCAGCAGCGAGGGCCACAGGCGATTCACAGATACGCAGTATTTT.